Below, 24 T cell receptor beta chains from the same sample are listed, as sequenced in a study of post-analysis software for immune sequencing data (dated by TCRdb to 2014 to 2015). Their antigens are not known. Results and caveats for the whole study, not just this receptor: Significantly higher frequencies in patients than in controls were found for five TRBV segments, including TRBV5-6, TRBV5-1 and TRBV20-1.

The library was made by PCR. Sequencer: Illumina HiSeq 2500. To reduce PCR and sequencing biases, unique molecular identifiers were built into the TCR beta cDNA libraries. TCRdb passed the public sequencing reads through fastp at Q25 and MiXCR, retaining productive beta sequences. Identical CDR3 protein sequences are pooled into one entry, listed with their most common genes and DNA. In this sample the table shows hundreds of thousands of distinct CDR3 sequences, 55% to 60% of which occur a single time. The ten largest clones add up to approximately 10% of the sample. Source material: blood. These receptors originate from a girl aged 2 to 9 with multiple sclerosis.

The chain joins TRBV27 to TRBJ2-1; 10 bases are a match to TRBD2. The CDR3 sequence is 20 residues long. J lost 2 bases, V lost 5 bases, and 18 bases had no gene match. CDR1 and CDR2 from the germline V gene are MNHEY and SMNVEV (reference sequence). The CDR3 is CASSPLLGLAGVRAYNEQFF. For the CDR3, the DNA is TGTGCCAGCAGTCCGCTCCTGGGGCTAGCGGGAGTGAGGGCCTACAATGAGCAGTTCTTC.

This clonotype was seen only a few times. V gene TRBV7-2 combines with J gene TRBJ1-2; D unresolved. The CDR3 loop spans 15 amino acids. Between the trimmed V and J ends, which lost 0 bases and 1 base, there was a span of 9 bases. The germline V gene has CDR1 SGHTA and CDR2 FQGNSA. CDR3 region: CASSLAIGFNYGYTF. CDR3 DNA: TGTGCCAGCAGCTTAGCTATAGGGTTTAACTATGGCTACACCTTC.

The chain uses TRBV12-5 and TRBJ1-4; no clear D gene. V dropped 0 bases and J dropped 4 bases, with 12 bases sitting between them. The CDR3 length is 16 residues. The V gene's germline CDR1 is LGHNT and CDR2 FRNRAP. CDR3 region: CASGLVLGPDNEKLFF. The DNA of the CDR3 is TGTGCTAGTGGTTTGGTACTTGGGCCCGATAATGAAAAACTGTTTTTT.

The CDR3 is CASSLNPIGSNNEQFF. As DNA, the CDR3 is TGTGCCAGCAGCTTAAACCCGATTGGGTCGAACAATGAGCAGTTCTTC. The chain recombines TRBV7-3 with TRBJ2-1, with D uncertain. The CDR3 is 16 residues long. CDR1 is SGHTA, CDR2 FQGTGA, per germline. Trimming removed 1 base at V and 5 bases at J, with 15 bases between. Combining the CDR3 with reference TRBV7-3 and TRBJ2-1 gives the whole variable domain GAGVSQTPSNKVTEKGKYVELRCDPISGHTALYWYRQSLGQGPEFLIYFQGTGAADDSGLPNDRFFAVRPEGSVSTLKIQRTERGDSAVYLCASSLNPIGSNNEQFFGPGTRLTVL.

CDR3 loop: CASSQDPDEQYF. As DNA, the CDR3 is TGTGCCAGCAGCCAAGATCCCGACGAGCAGTACTTC. J is TRBJ2-7 and V is TRBV3-1; D not resolved. This CDR3 has 12 residues. The germline gives CDR1 LGHDT, CDR2 YNNKEL (reference sequence). Trimming removed 0 bases at V and 5 bases at J, with 5 bases between.

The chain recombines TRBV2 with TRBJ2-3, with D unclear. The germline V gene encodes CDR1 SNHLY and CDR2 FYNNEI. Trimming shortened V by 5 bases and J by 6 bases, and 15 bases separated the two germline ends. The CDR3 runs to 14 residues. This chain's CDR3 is CASSIVPIRDTQYF. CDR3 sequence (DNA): TGTGCCAGCAGTATCGTACCGATCCGCGATACGCAGTATTTT.

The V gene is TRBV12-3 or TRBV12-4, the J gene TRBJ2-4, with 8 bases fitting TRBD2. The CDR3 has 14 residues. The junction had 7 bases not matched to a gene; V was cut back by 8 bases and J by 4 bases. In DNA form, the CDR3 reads TGTGCCAGCGCCCGGGGGGGGCCAAAAAACATTCAGTACTTC. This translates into CASARGGPKNIQYF.

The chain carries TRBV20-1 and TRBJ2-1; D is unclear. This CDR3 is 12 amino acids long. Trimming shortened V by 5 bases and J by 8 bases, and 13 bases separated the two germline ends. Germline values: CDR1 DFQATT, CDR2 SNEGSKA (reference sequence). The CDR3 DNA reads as TGCAGTGCTGGCCCCTTTGGGGATGAGCAGTTCTTC. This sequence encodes CSAGPFGDEQFF.

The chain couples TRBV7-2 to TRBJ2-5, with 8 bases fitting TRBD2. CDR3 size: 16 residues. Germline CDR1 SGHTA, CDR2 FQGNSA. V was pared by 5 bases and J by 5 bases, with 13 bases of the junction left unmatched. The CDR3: CASSTSGGHLTETQYF. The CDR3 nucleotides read TGTGCCAGCAGCACATCGGGGGGGCATTTGACGGAGACCCAGTACTTC.

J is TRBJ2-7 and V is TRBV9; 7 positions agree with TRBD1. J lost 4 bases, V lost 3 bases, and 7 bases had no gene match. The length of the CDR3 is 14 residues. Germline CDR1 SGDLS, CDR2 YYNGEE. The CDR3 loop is CASSAGDREYEQYF. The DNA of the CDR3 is TGTGCCAGCAGCGCTGGAGACAGGGAATACGAGCAGTACTTC.

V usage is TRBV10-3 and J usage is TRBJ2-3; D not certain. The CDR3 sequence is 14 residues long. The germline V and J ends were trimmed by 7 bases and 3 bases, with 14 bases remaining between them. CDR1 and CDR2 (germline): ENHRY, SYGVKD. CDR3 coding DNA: TGTGCCATCACGGAAGGAGCTGAGACAGATACGCAGTATTTT. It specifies CAITEGAETDTQYF.

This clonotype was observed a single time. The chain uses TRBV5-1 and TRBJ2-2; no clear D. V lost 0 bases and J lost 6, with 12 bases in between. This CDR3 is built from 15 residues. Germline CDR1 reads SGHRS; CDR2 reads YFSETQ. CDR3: CASSLDPGVPGELFF. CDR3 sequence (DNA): TGCGCCAGCAGCTTGGACCCTGGGGTCCCCGGGGAGCTGTTTTTT.

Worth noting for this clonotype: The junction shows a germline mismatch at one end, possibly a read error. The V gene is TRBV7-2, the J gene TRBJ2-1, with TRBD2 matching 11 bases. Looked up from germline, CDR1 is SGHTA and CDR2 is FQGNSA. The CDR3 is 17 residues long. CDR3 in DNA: TGTGTCAGCAGCTTATTTAGCGGGGGGGCGTATTACAATGAGCAGTTCTTC. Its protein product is CVSSLFSGGAYYNEQFF.

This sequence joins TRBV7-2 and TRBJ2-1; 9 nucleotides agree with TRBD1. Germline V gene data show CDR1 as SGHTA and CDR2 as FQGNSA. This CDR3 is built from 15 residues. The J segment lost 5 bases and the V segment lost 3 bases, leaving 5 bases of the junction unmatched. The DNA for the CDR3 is TGTGCCAGCAGCTTGGGACAGGGAGGGCACAATGAGCAGTTCTTC. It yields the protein CASSLGQGGHNEQFF.

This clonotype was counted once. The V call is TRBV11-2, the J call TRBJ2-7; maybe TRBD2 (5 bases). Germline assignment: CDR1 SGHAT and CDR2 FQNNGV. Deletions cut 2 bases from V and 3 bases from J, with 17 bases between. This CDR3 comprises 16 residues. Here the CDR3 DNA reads TGTGCCAGCAGCTTAAATCAGCGGCAGAACAACTACGAGCAGTACTTC. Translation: CASSLNQRQNNYEQYF.

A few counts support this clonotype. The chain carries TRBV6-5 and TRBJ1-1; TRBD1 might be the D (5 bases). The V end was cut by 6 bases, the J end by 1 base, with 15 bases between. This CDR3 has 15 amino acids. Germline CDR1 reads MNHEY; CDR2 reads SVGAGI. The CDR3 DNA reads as TGTGCCAGCAGCTCCCCGGGGGGAGGGAACACTGAAGCTTTCTTT. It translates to CASSSPGGGNTEAFF.

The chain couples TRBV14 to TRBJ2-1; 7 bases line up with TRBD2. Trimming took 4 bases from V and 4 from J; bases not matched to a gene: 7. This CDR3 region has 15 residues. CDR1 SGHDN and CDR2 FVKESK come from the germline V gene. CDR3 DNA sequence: TGTGCCAGCAGCCCAAGGGCGGGGGATTACAATGAGCAGTTCTTC. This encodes CASSPRAGDYNEQFF.

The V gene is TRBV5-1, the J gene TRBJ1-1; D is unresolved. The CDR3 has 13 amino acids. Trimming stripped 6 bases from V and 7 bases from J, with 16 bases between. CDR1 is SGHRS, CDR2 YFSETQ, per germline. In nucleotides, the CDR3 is TGCGCCAGCACCACCGGCCGGACTAATGAAGCTTTCTTT. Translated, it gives CASTTGRTNEAFF.

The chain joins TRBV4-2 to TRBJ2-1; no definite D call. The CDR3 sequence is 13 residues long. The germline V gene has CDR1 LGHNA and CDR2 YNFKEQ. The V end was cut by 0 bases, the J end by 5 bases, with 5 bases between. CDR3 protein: CASSQDAHNEQFF. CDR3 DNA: TGTGCCAGCAGCCAAGATGCCCACAATGAGCAGTTCTTC.

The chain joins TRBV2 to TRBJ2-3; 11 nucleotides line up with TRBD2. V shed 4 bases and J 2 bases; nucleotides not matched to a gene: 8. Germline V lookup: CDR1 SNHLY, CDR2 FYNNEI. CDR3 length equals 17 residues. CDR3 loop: CASSVRTSGFLTDTQYF. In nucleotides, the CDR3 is TGTGCCAGCAGTGTCAGGACTAGCGGGTTCCTCACAGATACGCAGTATTTT.

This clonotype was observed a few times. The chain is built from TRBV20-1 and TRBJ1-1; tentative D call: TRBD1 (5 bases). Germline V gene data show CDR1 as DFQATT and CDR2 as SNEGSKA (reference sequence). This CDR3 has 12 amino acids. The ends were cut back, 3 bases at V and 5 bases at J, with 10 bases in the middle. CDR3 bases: TGCAGTGCTAGCAAGCAGGGAACTGAAGCTTTCTTT. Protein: CSASKQGTEAFF.

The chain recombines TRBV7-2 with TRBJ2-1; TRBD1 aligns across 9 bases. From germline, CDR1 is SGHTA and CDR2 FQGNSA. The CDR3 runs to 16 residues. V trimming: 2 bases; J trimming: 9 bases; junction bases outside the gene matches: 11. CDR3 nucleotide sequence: TGTGCCAGCAGCTTATTAGACGCGGGACAGGGTTCTGAGCAGTTCTTC. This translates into CASSLLDAGQGSEQFF.

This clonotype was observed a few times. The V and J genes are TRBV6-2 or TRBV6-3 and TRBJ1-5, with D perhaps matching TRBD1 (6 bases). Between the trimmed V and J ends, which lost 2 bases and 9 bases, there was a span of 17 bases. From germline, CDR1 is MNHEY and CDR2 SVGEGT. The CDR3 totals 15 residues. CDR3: CASSYAGRDTWPQHF. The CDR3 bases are TGTGCCAGCAGTTACGCGGGGAGGGACACCTGGCCCCAGCATTTT.

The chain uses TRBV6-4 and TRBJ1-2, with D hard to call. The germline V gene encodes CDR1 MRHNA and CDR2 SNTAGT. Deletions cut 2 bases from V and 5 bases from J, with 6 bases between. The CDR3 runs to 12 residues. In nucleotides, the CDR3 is TGTGCCAGCAGTGACGACGGGTATGGCTACACCTTC. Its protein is CASSDDGYGYTF.